The 27 T cell receptor beta chains listed next were all sequenced from one sample in a study of T cells after yellow fever vaccination. TCRdb re-called the 5' RACE reads through MiXCR, storing one row per CDR3 protein. The sample has some 120,000 distinct CDR3 sequences, 15% seen once; the top ten hold roughly 41%. The material sequenced was CD8+ T cells sorted from PBMCs, taken 5 days after the yellow fever booster vaccination. The receptor set was obtained from a man between 18 and 35 years old who received the YFV17D yellow fever vaccine.

This clonotype has just a few counts. The chain employs TRBV20-1 and TRBJ2-2; possible D gene TRBD1, 6 bases. V was shortened by 3 bases and J by 2 bases, with 13 bases between the two germline ends. CDR3 length: 15 residues. Germline CDR1 reads DFQATT; CDR2 reads SNEGSKA (reference sequence). Here the CDR3 reads CSARGTTTNTGELFF. The CDR3 DNA reads as TGCAGTGCTAGGGGGACAACGACCAACACCGGGGAGCTGTTTTTT.

The rearrangement links TRBV4-3 to TRBJ2-2; maybe TRBD2 (5 bases). The CDR3 sequence is 18 residues long. Germline CDR1 and CDR2: LGHNA and YSLEER. The V end lost 1 base, the J end lost 1 base, and 16 bases lay between the germline ends. The CDR3 DNA is TGCGCCAGCAGCCAAGTCGGGGTATGGAATTTGAACACCGGGGAGCTGTTTTTT. Protein: CASSQVGVWNLNTGELFF.

V usage is TRBV4-1 and J usage is TRBJ2-3, with D tentatively TRBD2 (6 bases). The germline CDR1 and CDR2 sequences are MGHRA and YSYEKL. The CDR3 length is 16 residues. V was trimmed by 4 bases and J by 8 bases, leaving 22 bases between them. In nucleotides, the CDR3 is TGCGCCAGCAGCCGGGGGGTCTCTGCCCCCCTTGGTACGCAGTATTTT. Protein sequence: CASSRGVSAPLGTQYF.

This clonotype has just a few counts. The chain joins TRBV4-2 to TRBJ2-3; 9 bases map to TRBD2. This CDR3 comprises 17 residues. With V trimmed by 0 bases and J by 7 bases, 11 bases remained unmatched. From germline, CDR1 is LGHNA and CDR2 YNFKEQ. CDR3 amino acids: CASSQDPGLAVYNTQYF. In nucleotides, the CDR3 is TGTGCCAGCAGCCAAGATCCGGGACTAGCTGTCTATAATACGCAGTATTTT.

CDR3 nucleotides: TGCGCCAGCAGCCAAGACCCCTTGGTTAGAGGCTACGAGCAGTACTTC. It specifies CASSQDPLVRGYEQYF. The J gene is TRBJ2-7, the V gene TRBV4-1, with no clear D. The CDR3 contains 16 residues. The V and J ends lost 0 bases and 3 bases respectively, with 15 bases between them. Germline V gene sequence: CDR1 MGHRA, CDR2 YSYEKL.

The chain joins TRBV9 to TRBJ1-4; D remains unclear. The CDR3 consists of 12 residues. With 3 bases removed from V and 6 bases from J, the gap between germline ends came to 6 bases. In germline, CDR1 is SGDLS, CDR2 YYNGEE. In nucleotides, the CDR3 is TGTGCCAGCAGCGCTTACGATGAAAAACTGTTTTTT. It codes for CASSAYDEKLFF.

This rearrangement joins TRBV24-1 to TRBJ2-5; 7 bases fit TRBD2. From germline, CDR1 is KGHDR and CDR2 SFDVKD. This CDR3 has 15 residues. V dropped 3 bases and J dropped 3; count of bases not matched to a gene: 6. The CDR3 DNA sequence: TGTGCCACCAGTGATCCCCGGAGCGGGGAAGAGACCCAGTACTTC. Translation: CATSDPRSGEETQYF.

This chain joins TRBV12-2 and TRBJ1-1. TRBV12-2 is tagged as a pseudogene. This CDR3 spans 8 amino acids. CDR3 residues: CASRFPFF. The DNA of the CDR3 is TGTGCAAGTCGCTTCCCTTTCTTT.

This clonotype was observed a single time. The chain uses TRBV20-1 and TRBJ1-1, with D unclear. The CDR3 spans 16 residues. Trimming removed 3 bases from V and 5 bases from J, with 22 bases in between. Germline V gene data show CDR1 as DFQATT and CDR2 as SNEGSKA (reference sequence). The CDR3 here is CSARDDYLTGWTEAFF. CDR3 nucleotides: TGCAGTGCTAGGGACGACTATTTGACCGGGTGGACTGAAGCTTTCTTT.

This chain links TRBV30 with TRBJ1-4; D remains unclear. Germline-derived CDR1 and CDR2 are GTSNPN and SVGIG (reference sequence). With 1 base removed from V and 5 bases from J, the gap between germline ends came to 8 bases. The CDR3 sequence is 13 residues long. The CDR3 reads CAWSGAENEKLFF. The CDR3 nucleotides are TGTGCCTGGAGTGGGGCAGAGAATGAAAAACTGTTTTTT. Together with reference TRBV30 and TRBJ1-4, the CDR3 gives the full variable domain: SQTIHQWPATLVQPVGSPLSLECTVEGTSNPNLYWYRQAAGRGLQLLFYSVGIGQISSEVPQNLSASRPQDRQFILSSKKLLLSDSGFYLCAWSGAENEKLFFGSGTQLSVL.

This clonotype was recorded at least ten times. This chain uses TRBV7-2 with TRBJ2-1; 7 positions agree with TRBD2. The J segment lost 9 bases and the V segment lost 1 base, leaving 6 bases of the junction unmatched. CDR1 is SGHTA, CDR2 FQGNSA, per germline. The CDR3 has 14 residues. Here the CDR3 reads CASSLGGGLVEQFF. CDR3 DNA: TGTGCCAGCAGCTTAGGCGGGGGTCTTGTTGAGCAGTTCTTC. Based on the CDR3 plus reference TRBV7-2 and TRBJ2-1, the full variable domain is GAGVSQSPSNKVTEKGKDVELRCDPISGHTALYWYRQSLGQGLEFLIYFQGNSAPDKSGLPSDRFSAERTGGSVSTLTIQRTQQEDSAVYLCASSLGGGLVEQFFGPGTRLTVL.

The rearrangement links TRBV7-6 to TRBJ1-2, with D uncertain. The CDR3 covers 15 residues. Germline-derived CDR1 and CDR2 are SGHVS and FNYEAQ. Trimming took off 2 bases at V and 2 bases at J, with 12 bases between the two ends. Written as DNA, the CDR3 is TGTGCCAGCAGCTTATTAGCCGGCGGAAACTATGGCTACACCTTC. Its protein product is CASSLLAGGNYGYTF.

In its sample, this clonotype was seen a few times. This chain joins TRBV7-2 and TRBJ1-5; 11 nucleotides align to TRBD1. V lost 0 bases and J lost 7; bases outside the gene matches: 5. This CDR3 is 16 amino acids long. The germline gives CDR1 SGHTA, CDR2 FQGNSA. CDR3 protein: CASSLAGQGARQPQHF. The CDR3 region has the DNA TGTGCCAGCAGCTTAGCTGGACAGGGGGCGAGGCAGCCCCAGCATTTT. The full variable domain, with the rest looked up from reference TRBV7-2 and TRBJ1-5, is GAGVSQSPSNKVTEKGKDVELRCDPISGHTALYWYRQSLGQGLEFLIYFQGNSAPDKSGLPSDRFSAERTGGSVSTLTIQRTQQEDSAVYLCASSLAGQGARQPQHFGDGTRLSIL.

The chain couples TRBV7-6 to TRBJ2-7; 13 bases agree with TRBD2. The germline CDR1 and CDR2 sequences are SGHVS and FNYEAQ. V dropped 1 base and J dropped 3; count of bases not matched to a gene: 3. The CDR3 runs 16 residues. This CDR3 is CASSLGTSGGFYEQYF. The CDR3 DNA is TGTGCCAGCAGCTTAGGGACTAGCGGGGGCTTCTACGAGCAGTACTTC.

V gene TRBV15 combines with J gene TRBJ2-3; 11 positions agree with TRBD2. The CDR3 is 12 amino acids. The trim removed 9 bases at V and 4 bases at J, leaving 0 bases unmatched. Per the germline V gene, CDR1 is LNHNV and CDR2 is YYDKDF (reference sequence). The CDR3 loop is CATSGGADTQYF. CDR3 in DNA: TGTGCCACTAGCGGGGGGGCAGATACGCAGTATTTT.

The CDR3 here is CASSLLVGGPNEKLFF. The CDR3 DNA is TGTGCCAGCAGTTTACTGGTAGGGGGTCCGAATGAAAAACTGTTTTTT. The chain uses TRBV12-3 or TRBV12-4 and TRBJ1-4, with D possibly matching TRBD1 (6 bases). The CDR3 covers 16 residues. The V gene lost 2 bases and the J gene lost 5 bases, with 15 bases spanning the gap.

This clonotype was found a few times. The chain has TRBV5-1 and TRBJ1-5, with D perhaps TRBD1 (6 bases). Germline V CDR1 and CDR2: SGHRS, YFSETQ. The V end lost 3 bases, the J end lost 0 bases, and 13 bases lay between the germline ends. The CDR3 is 16 residues long. The CDR3: CASSSTGSYSNQPQHF. The CDR3 DNA reads as TGCGCCAGCAGCTCGACAGGTTCTTATAGCAATCAGCCCCAGCATTTT.

In its sample, this clonotype was seen many times. J is TRBJ1-5 and V is TRBV6-5; 7 bases match TRBD1. The J segment lost 3 bases and the V segment lost 10 bases, leaving 6 bases of the junction unmatched. The CDR3 spans 13 residues. Germline V gene data show CDR1 as MNHEY and CDR2 as SVGAGI. CDR3 coding DNA: TGTGCCACTTCGGGACAGAACAATCAGCCCCAGCATTTT. Translation gives CATSGQNNQPQHF.

The chain is built from TRBV2 and TRBJ1-1; no firm D call. Looked up from germline, CDR1 is SNHLY and CDR2 is FYNNEI. CDR3 length: 13 residues. The V end was cut by 2 bases, the J end by 8 bases, with 12 bases between. The CDR3 spells CASSESLNTEAFF. The CDR3 DNA reads TGTGCCAGCAGTGAATCCCTAAATACCGAAGCTTTCTTT.

In this sample, this clonotype turned up a few times. The CDR3 DNA follows: TGTGCCAGCACTAAAAACCCCCTCAATGAGCAGTTCTTC. Translating it yields CASTKNPLNEQFF. The chain joins TRBV7-9 to TRBJ2-1, with unresolved D. Trimming removed 7 bases from V and 6 bases from J, with 13 bases in between. This CDR3 is built from 13 residues. Germline V CDR1 and CDR2: SEHNR, FQNEAQ (reference sequence).

The rearrangement uses TRBV20-1 and TRBJ2-1, with D perhaps matching TRBD2 (5 bases). V was pared by 0 bases and J by 6 bases, with 15 bases between. Germline V gene data show CDR1 as DFQATT and CDR2 as SNEGSKA (reference sequence). The CDR3 spans 15 residues. In nucleotides, the CDR3 is TGCAGTGCTAGAGATCGGAGGCGGCTTTTCAATGAGCAGTTCTTC. Protein product: CSARDRRRLFNEQFF.

The table lists this clonotype with a few counts. V gene TRBV11-2 combines with J gene TRBJ2-2; D possibly corresponds to TRBD1 (6 bases). The CDR3 extends over 15 amino acids. The germline gives CDR1 SGHAT, CDR2 FQNNGV. V dropped 5 bases and J dropped 4 bases, with 14 bases sitting between them. For the CDR3, the DNA is TGTGCCAGCAGCCAATGGGCAGGGGTCACCGGGGAGCTGTTTTTT. As protein: CASSQWAGVTGELFF.

This clonotype was observed a handful of times. The chain uses TRBV7-2 and TRBJ2-2; 9 bases align to TRBD2. V trimming: 5 bases; J trimming: 4 bases; junction bases outside the gene matches: 2. CDR1 is SGHTA and CDR2 is FQGNSA in the germline V gene. The CDR3 spans 14 residues. The CDR3 here is CASSALAGTGELFF. CDR3 DNA sequence: TGTGCCAGCAGCGCACTAGCGGGCACCGGGGAGCTGTTTTTT.

The chain employs TRBV14 and TRBJ2-1; D perhaps matches TRBD2 (7 bases). Trimming removed 4 bases from V and 5 bases from J, with 18 bases in between. The CDR3 runs 16 residues. Germline lookup yields CDR1 SGHDN and CDR2 FVKESK. The CDR3 sequence: CASSPLDGGPDNEQFF. The CDR3 DNA follows: TGTGCCAGCAGCCCCTTAGACGGGGGGCCGGACAATGAGCAGTTCTTC.

Ten or more counts support this clonotype. The chain carries TRBV19 and TRBJ1-2, with D unclear. V dropped 6 bases and J dropped 7 bases, with 15 bases sitting between them. The CDR3 is made up of 13 amino acids. CDR1 is LNHDA and CDR2 is SQIVND in the germline V gene (reference sequence). In nucleotides, the CDR3 is TGTGCCAGTAGAAGATCCCCGATGGCTGGCTACACCTTC. Its protein is CASRRSPMAGYTF.

This clonotype appeared a few times. The chain links TRBV2 to TRBJ2-2; tentative D call: TRBD1 (5 bases). The CDR3 runs to 15 residues. In germline, CDR1 is SNHLY, CDR2 FYNNEI. With 5 bases removed from V and 0 bases from J, the gap between germline ends came to 10 bases. This CDR3 reads CASSKWTTNTGELFF. The CDR3 region has the DNA TGTGCCAGCAGTAAGTGGACAACGAACACCGGGGAGCTGTTTTTT.

The V and J genes are TRBV6-2 or TRBV6-3 and TRBJ2-7; D possibly corresponds to TRBD2 (5 bases). Trimming shortened V by 8 bases and J by 3 bases, and 14 bases separated the two germline ends. The CDR3 contains 13 residues. From germline, CDR1 is MNHEY and CDR2 SVGEGT. The CDR3 spells CASGPGSIYEQYV. The CDR3 DNA follows: TGTGCCAGCGGCCCGGGATCTATCTACGAGCAGTACGTC.